Listed below are T cell receptor beta chains from one sample, sequenced in a study of naive and memory T cell subsets. Via MiXCR, TCRdb re-called the UMI-ligation and nested PCR reads, giving one row per CDR3 protein. The table lists over 110,000 distinct CDR3 sequences, 15% to 25% of them singletons, with approximately 0.58% in the top ten. Sequenced sample: naive CD8+ T cells from blood. The receptor source for this set is a human donor in good health. CDR3s include the opening cysteine and the closing phenylalanine or tryptophan. Each record gives: D gene, J gene, V gene, CDR3 length, clone size, CDR3 DNA, CDR3 protein. A D gene is named only where the DNA matches it firmly. For some rows the clone size is stated as once, few or many, or as a class when expanded; others skip it.

>NA|TRBJ2-5|TRBV12-2|11|few
TGTGCAAGTCGCCCGGGGGGGACCCAGTACTTC
CASRPGGTQYF
>NA|TRBJ1-1|TRBV5-6|15|few
TGTGCCAGCAGCCAGATAGCGAGCAGGATCCTCGAAGCTTTCTTT
CASSQIASRILEAFF
>TRBD1|TRBJ2-2|TRBV9|17|few
TGTGCCAGCAGCTTTCCGGGACAGGCTTCGAACACCGGGGAGCTGTTTTTT
CASSFPGQASNTGELFF
>NA|TRBJ1-5|TRBV5-6|16|NA
TGTGCCAGCAGCGTGACACAGGGATCGGGGCGTCAGCCCCAGCATTTT
CASSVTQGSGRQPQHF
>TRBD1|TRBJ2-7|TRBV28|17|NA
TGTGCCAGCAGTTTGGGTTTTGGGACAGGGACCACCTACGAGCAGTACTTC
CASSLGFGTGTTYEQYF
>TRBD2|TRBJ2-3|TRBV6-1|17|NA
TGTGCCAGCGGACTAGCGGGAGGGAGGACTAGCACAGATACGCAGTATTTT
CASGLAGGRTSTDTQYF
>TRBD1|TRBJ1-4|TRBV6-5|17|few
TGTGCCAGCAGTACCGGACAGGTTTTTCTACCTAATGAAAAACTGTTTTTT
CASSTGQVFLPNEKLFF
>NA|TRBJ2-7|TRBV28|17|NA
TGTGCCAGCAGTTTTCTTAGCTCGGAGGTGAGCTCCTACGAGCAGTACTTC
CASSFLSSEVSSYEQYF
>NA|TRBJ2-7|TRBV28|14|NA
TGTGCCAGCAATCAACGGGACGGATCCTACGAGCAGTACTTC
CASNQRDGSYEQYF
>NA|TRBJ1-4|TRBV28|12|NA
TGTGCCAGCAGTTTAAGCAGGGAAAAACTGTTTTTT
CASSLSREKLFF
>TRBD2|TRBJ2-1|TRBV6-2/TRBV6-3|15|NA
TGTGCCAGCAGTTACGTGCGGGAGGGCCGCTATGAGCAGTTCTTC
CASSYVREGRYEQFF
>NA|TRBJ2-1|TRBV27|14|NA
TGTGCCAGCAGTTTATCTGGACCCATCGGTGAGCAGTTCTTC
CASSLSGPIGEQFF
>NA|TRBJ1-4|TRBV29-1|13|once
TGCAGCGTTGAGTGGCAGGGAGGTGAAAAACTGTTTTTT
CSVEWQGGEKLFF
>NA|TRBJ2-5|TRBV25-1|16|NA
TGTGCCAGCAGTGAATTCGGAGGTCAGTCCGAAGAGACCCAGTACTTC
CASSEFGGQSEETQYF
>TRBD2|TRBJ2-3|TRBV4-3|21|few
TGCGCCAGCAGCCAAGAGTATGCCGGGACTAGCTCACCCGCTAGCACAGATACGCAGTATTTT
CASSQEYAGTSSPASTDTQYF
>TRBD2|TRBJ2-2|TRBV9|14|NA
TGTGCCAGCAGCACTGGACTAGAGCCCGGGGAGCTGTTTTTT
CASSTGLEPGELFF
>NA|TRBJ2-1|TRBV7-6|12|few
TGTGCCAGCAGCCCCGGACAAGGGGAGCAGTTCTTC
CASSPGQGEQFF
>NA|TRBJ1-5|TRBV28|15|NA
TGTGCCAGCAGCTATCTTCCGGCAGGCAATCAGCCCCAGCATTTT
CASSYLPAGNQPQHF
>NA|TRBJ2-7|TRBV30|12|once
TGTGCCTACCACGGGACTTACTACGAGCAGTACTTC
CAYHGTYYEQYF
>NA|TRBJ2-2|TRBV6-5|13|few
TGTGCCAGCAGCCCGGTACCCGCTGGGGAGCTGTTTTTT
CASSPVPAGELFF
>TRBD1|TRBJ1-2|TRBV5-5|15|NA
TGTGCCAGCAGCTTGGGGACAGGACGTGCTTGGGGCTACACCTTC
CASSLGTGRAWGYTF
>TRBD2|TRBJ2-1|TRBV5-4|15|NA
TGTGCCAGCAGTACGGGGGGGAGTTATTACAATGAGCAGTTCTTC
CASSTGGSYYNEQFF
>TRBD1|TRBJ1-4|TRBV11-2|12|few
TGCGCTTCAGGGGGCGCCAATGAAAAACTGTTTTTT
CASGGANEKLFF
>NA|TRBJ2-1|TRBV5-6|14|NA
TGTGCCAGCAGCTTGGCCTATCTTAAGGATGAGCAGTTCTTC
CASSLAYLKDEQFF
>TRBD1|TRBJ2-7|TRBV4-3|13|NA
TGCGCCAGCAGCCCTGGGACAGGGTTCGAGCAGTACTTC
CASSPGTGFEQYF
>NA|TRBJ2-5|TRBV10-3|14|few
TGTGCCATCAGTGTTGGGCCTACGGGAGAGACCCAGTACTTC
CAISVGPTGETQYF
>NA|TRBJ2-7|TRBV20-1|13|NA
TGCAGTGCTAGAGATCGAACAGACTACGAGCAGTACTTC
CSARDRTDYEQYF
>TRBD1|TRBJ2-7|TRBV28|17|NA
TGTGCCAGCAGCTCTCACCTCCACACCGGGACAGACTACGAGCAGTACTTC
CASSSHLHTGTDYEQYF
>NA|TRBJ2-7|TRBV4-3|13|few
TGCGCCAGCAGCCAAGGGCCCCCCTACGAGCAGTACTTC
CASSQGPPYEQYF
>NA|TRBJ2-7|TRBV24-1|12|NA
TGTGCCACCAGTGGGACGACGTACGAGCAGTACTTC
CATSGTTYEQYF
>NA|TRBJ2-2|TRBV29-1|11|NA
TGCAGCGTTCGTAAAGCCGGGGAGCTGTTTTTT
CSVRKAGELFF
>NA|TRBJ1-1|TRBV12-3/TRBV12-4|14|NA
TGTGCCAGCTGTTTAGTGGGGGGGAACACTGAAGCTTTCTTT
CASCLVGGNTEAFF
>NA|TRBJ1-1|TRBV4-1|21|NA
TGCGCCAGCAGCCAAGATCGGCCTTGGGCCGTCGAATATAAAAAGGGGACTGAAGCTTTCTTT
CASSQDRPWAVEYKKGTEAFF
>NA|TRBJ2-3|TRBV12-3/TRBV12-4|13|many
TGTGCCAGCAGTTCGGCCTCCACAGATACGCAGTATTTT
CASSSASTDTQYF
>TRBD2|TRBJ2-3|TRBV28|15|few
TGTGCCAGCAGTATCTGGCGGGAGGACACAGATACGCAGTATTTT
CASSIWREDTDTQYF
>NA|TRBJ2-3|TRBV7-9|13|NA
TGTGCCAGCAGCCCCGGGTTTTCAGATACGCAGTATTTT
CASSPGFSDTQYF
>NA|TRBJ1-6|TRBV5-6|18|few
TGTGCCAGCAGCAACCAGGGGCCGCTGGGGGCGTGGAATTCACCCCTCCACTTT
CASSNQGPLGAWNSPLHF
>TRBD2|TRBJ2-2|TRBV5-1|18|NA
TGCGCCAGCAGCTTGGCCGAAGCGGGAGGGCCTAGCACCGGGGAGCTGTTTTTT
CASSLAEAGGPSTGELFF
>NA|TRBJ2-1|TRBV28|12|NA
TGTGCCAGTACCACTCCAGGTTATGAGCAGTTCTTC
CASTTPGYEQFF
>NA|TRBJ2-7|TRBV6-2/TRBV6-3|14|few
TGTGCCAGCAGTTACTCCGGACCGGCCTACGAGCAGTACTTC
CASSYSGPAYEQYF
>NA|TRBJ2-1|TRBV28|14|NA
TGTGCCAGCAGTTCAATATCGGGCCAACTAGTCCCTTTCTTC
CASSSISGQLVPFF